One and the same sample provided the 5 T cell receptor beta chains below, sequenced in a study of immune characterization of retroperitoneal liposarcoma. TCRdb redid the calling of the PCR reads with MiXCR, one entry per CDR3 protein. The sample shows over 1,500 distinct CDR3 sequences, roughly half of them seen only once. The sample was tumor tissue. These receptors came from a male donor with retroperitoneal liposarcoma.

For this clonotype: A read error is likely, as this CDR3 ends without the conserved phenylalanine or tryptophan. The CDR3 coding sequence is TGTGCCAGCAGCTCCGCCCCGGGACTAGCGGGAGGGGGAAATGAGCAGTTCTTA. It encodes CASSSAPGLAGGGNEQFL. The genes are TRBV7-1 and TRBJ2-5, with 16 bases aligning to TRBD2. TRBJ2-1 matches the DNA end more closely, so the J call is doubtful. TRBV7-1 is noted as an ORF with a role that remains uncertain. The CDR3 is 18 amino acids.

This clonotype was picked up a small number of times. The gene calls are TRBV6-1 and TRBJ2-1; 9 bases match TRBD1. The DNA end is more similar to TRBJ2-7, so the J call may be wrong. The germline CDR1 and CDR2 sequences are MNHNS and SASEGT. The CDR3 spans 15 residues. CDR3: CASSPWDRVSYEQYF. The CDR3, as DNA: TGTGCCAGCTCCCCCTGGGACAGGGTGTCCTACGAGCAGTACTTC.

In its sample, this clonotype was seen once. Being one base from a much bigger clone, this may be a read error. The chain recombines TRBV6-6 with TRBJ2-1; perhaps TRBD1 as D (5 bases). Germline V CDR1 and CDR2: MNHNY, SVGAGI (reference sequence). Trimming cost V 2 bases and J 13 bases, with 18 bases left between them. There are 14 residues in the CDR3. This CDR3 reads CASSYGLGQETQFF. In DNA form, the CDR3 reads TGTGCCAGCAGTTACGGCCTAGGACAAGAGACCCAGTTCTTC.

In this sample, this clonotype turned up a few times. This chain links TRBV12-3 or TRBV12-4 with TRBJ2-1; 9 positions agree with TRBD1. This CDR3 spans 15 amino acids. After removal of 4 bases from V and 13 bases from J, the junction contained 14 bases not matched to a gene. The CDR3 DNA is TGTGCCAGCAGTTGGGGGGACAGGGAGTCTGAGACCCAGTTCTTC. This gives the protein CASSWGDRESETQFF.

This clonotype was seen a single time. The chain recombines TRBV12-5 with TRBJ2-7; D remains ambiguous. Judging by the DNA end, TRBJ2-1 fits better; the J call may be wrong. Germline assignment: CDR1 LGHNT and CDR2 FRNRAP. The CDR3 length is 14 residues. In nucleotides, the CDR3 is TGTGCTAGTGGTTTGCCCGGGCCGGCCGCTGAGCAGTTCTTC. This translates into CASGLPGPAAEQFF.